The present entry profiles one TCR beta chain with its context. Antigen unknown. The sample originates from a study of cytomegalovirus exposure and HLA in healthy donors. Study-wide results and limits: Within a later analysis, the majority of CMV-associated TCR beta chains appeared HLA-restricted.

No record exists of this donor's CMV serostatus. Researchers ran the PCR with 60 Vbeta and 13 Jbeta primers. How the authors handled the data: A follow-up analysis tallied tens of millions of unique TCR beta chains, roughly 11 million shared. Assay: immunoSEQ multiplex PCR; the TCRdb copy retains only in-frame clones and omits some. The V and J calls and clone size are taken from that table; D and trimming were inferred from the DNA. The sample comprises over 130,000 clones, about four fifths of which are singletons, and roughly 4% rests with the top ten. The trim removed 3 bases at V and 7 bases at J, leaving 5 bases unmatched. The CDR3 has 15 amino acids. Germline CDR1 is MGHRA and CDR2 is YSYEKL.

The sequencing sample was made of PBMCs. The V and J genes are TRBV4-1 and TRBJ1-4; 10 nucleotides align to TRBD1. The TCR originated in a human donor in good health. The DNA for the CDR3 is TGCGCCAGCAGCCAGGGGACAGGGGAGGGTGAAAAACTGTTTTTT. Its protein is CASSQGTGEGEKLFF.